This T cell receptor beta chain emerged from a study of blood T cell repertoires in COVID-19. Study background: COVID-19 samples collected from the United States, Italy and Spain covered acute and convalescent phases. T cells, B-cell-depleted T cells, or PBMCs provided the cDNA or gDNA that served as material.

Seattle's enrolled individuals joined amid active infection and were then monitored longitudinally. How the authors handled the data: How many nucleated cells were present was estimated from reference gene primer amplification. TCRdb's table, derived via immunoSEQ multiplex PCR, lists solely in-frame clones and lacks some. Clone size and the V and J calls come from that table; the DNA yielded D and trimming. Of fewer than 450,000 clones listed, 88% were seen once; the top ten hold about 7.3%. CDR1 MNHEY and CDR2 SVGAGI come from the germline V gene. V gave up 8 bases and J gave up 5 bases, with 15 bases separating them. The CDR3 loop spans 13 amino acids.

The material sequenced was peripheral blood. This sequence originates from a woman aged 70-85 years with COVID-19, enrolled during active disease. V gene TRBV6-5 combines with J gene TRBJ2-5; D not resolved. CDR3 residues: CASCVGRLETQYF. DNA of the CDR3: TGTGCCAGCTGCGTGGGCAGGCTTGAGACCCAGTACTTC.